The clone carrying this T cell receptor beta chain was counted between two and nine times. The source material, RNA transcripts, was used to amplify TCR beta CDR3 regions. First-round RT-PCR targeting the TCR CDR3 was performed with the HTBI primer set. TCRdb reprocessed the multiplex PCR reads via MiXCR and lists one record per CDR3 protein. The sample lists about 510,000 distinct CDR3 sequences, 12% to 15% occurring once. Graves' hyperthyroidism was deemed stable given no ophthalmopathy progression within 18 months. Not enrolled were patients with uncontrolled infection, other autoimmune disease, pregnancy or lactation. Diagnoses were established using clinical symptoms, serum thyroxine and TRAb, thyroid ultrasound and orbital computed tomography. Trimming cost V 1 base and J 4 bases; bases outside gene matches: 3. Germline V gene sequence: CDR1 DFQATT, CDR2 SNEGSKA (reference sequence). The CDR3 totals 14 residues.

The sample comes from a study of T cells in Graves' hyperthyroidism and ophthalmopathy. This chain joins TRBV20-1 and TRBJ1-4; 7 nucleotides agree with TRBD1. The receptor comes from a woman aged 35 to 49 with Graves' hyperthyroidism. Sequenced: blood. CDR3 in amino acids: CSARGQGINEKLFF. The CDR3 DNA reads as TGCAGTGCTAGAGGACAGGGCATTAATGAAAAACTGTTTTTT.